One sample yielded the 19 T cell receptor beta chains listed below, sequenced in a study of shared clonotypes between healthy human individuals. The repertoire was sequenced with immunoSEQ multiplex PCR; TCRdb's copy has only in-frame clones and lacks some. The sample includes millions of clones, roughly 95% seen only once; the top ten take approximately 0.13%. The sequenced material came from naive CD4+ T cells sorted from blood. Subset of the sample: CD45RA+ positively selected. These receptor sequences come from a man younger than 30 in good health.

The rearrangement uses TRBV5-5 and TRBJ2-5, with TRBD2 identical over 8 bases. The CDR3 totals 16 residues. The V gene's germline CDR1 is SGHKS and CDR2 YYEKEE (reference sequence). V dropped 3 bases and J dropped 1; count of bases not matched to a gene: 8. CDR3 coding DNA: TGTGCCAGCAGCTCCGCCGGGACTAGAGGCCAAGAGACCCAGTACTTC. This codes for CASSSAGTRGQETQYF.

The rearrangement uses TRBV11-2 and TRBJ2-4, with D hard to call. From germline, CDR1 is SGHAT and CDR2 FQNNGV. Trimming stripped 5 bases from V and 0 bases from J, with 8 bases between. The CDR3 loop spans 14 amino acids. The CDR3: CASSLGRAKNIQYF. The CDR3, as DNA: TGTGCCAGCAGCCTGGGTAGAGCCAAAAACATTCAGTACTTC. Using reference TRBV11-2 and TRBJ2-4 for the parts outside the CDR3, the full variable domain is EAGVAQSPRYKIIEKRQSVAFWCNPISGHATLYWYQQILGQGPKLLIQFQNNGVVDDSQLPKDRFSAERLKGVDSTLKIQPAKLEDSAVYLCASSLGRAKNIQYFGAGTRLSVL.

The rearrangement joins TRBV2 to TRBJ1-5; D remains unclear. The CDR3 covers 16 residues. Germline CDR1 and CDR2: SNHLY and FYNNEI. The V end lost 4 bases, the J end lost 3 bases, and 16 bases lay between the germline ends. The CDR3 DNA is TGTGCCAGCAGTGGGCCGGGCCGAGGGAACAATCAGCCCCAGCATTTT. It yields the protein CASSGPGRGNNQPQHF. Full variable domain (rest looked up from reference TRBV2 and TRBJ1-5): EPEVTQTPSHQVTQMGQEVILRCVPISNHLYFYWYRQILGQKVEFLVSFYNNEISEKSEIFDDQFSVERPDGSNFTLKIRSTKLEDSAMYFCASSGPGRGNNQPQHFGDGTRLSIL.

As regards this clone: Other DNA sequences in this sample translate to the same CDR3. J is TRBJ1-2 and V is TRBV6-1; TRBD1 agrees at 9 bases. This CDR3 is 13 amino acids long. Trimming at V came to 6 bases and at J to 2 bases, leaving 1 base not matched to a gene. Germline CDR1 reads MNHNS; CDR2 reads SASEGT. The CDR3 DNA reads as TGTGCCAGCAGCGGGACAGGGAACTATGGCTACACCTTC. Translating gives CASSGTGNYGYTF.

About this clone itself: Other DNA sequences in the same sample also yield this CDR3. CDR3 coding DNA: TGCGCCAGCAGCTCCCGGGACAGGGTCTACGAGCAGTACTTC. Protein sequence: CASSSRDRVYEQYF. The rearrangement uses TRBV5-1 and TRBJ2-7; 9 bases align to TRBD1. The CDR3 is 14 amino acids. Germline lookup yields CDR1 SGHRS and CDR2 YFSETQ. With V trimmed by 3 bases and J by 3 bases, 4 bases remained unmatched.

Only one count was recorded for this clone. The sample contains more than one DNA sequence encoding this CDR3. This sequence joins TRBV2 and TRBJ1-1; 7 bases fit TRBD1. CDR1 SNHLY and CDR2 FYNNEI come from the germline V gene. This CDR3 is 15 amino acids long. V lost 2 bases to trimming and J lost 0 bases; unmatched junction nucleotides: 3. Here the CDR3 reads CASSERGTVNTEAFF. The CDR3 DNA sequence: TGTGCCAGCAGTGAAAGGGGGACAGTGAACACTGAAGCTTTCTTT.

V is TRBV19 and J is TRBJ1-1; the D gene is possibly TRBD1 (6 bases). The CDR3 totals 15 residues. V gave up 0 bases and J gave up 5 bases, with 13 bases separating them. Germline V gives CDR1 LNHDA, CDR2 SQIVND (reference sequence). CDR3 nucleotides: TGTGCCAGTAGTATAGATCATGGGACACCTACTGAAGCTTTCTTT. Protein: CASSIDHGTPTEAFF.

The rearrangement joins TRBV5-4 to TRBJ2-7; 8 bases are shared with TRBD1. This CDR3 comprises 13 residues. The V gene's germline CDR1 is SGHNT and CDR2 YYREEE (reference sequence). J gave up 10 bases and V 0 bases, and 6 bases lay outside the gene matches. The CDR3 reads CASSLGQGNTQYF. CDR3 in DNA: TGTGCCAGCAGCTTGGGACAGGGGAATACCCAGTACTTC.

Only one count was recorded for this clone. The chain joins TRBV10-1 to TRBJ2-1; 8 bases map to TRBD2. Germline trimming cut 11 bases from V and 7 bases from J; bases unmatched to any gene: 13. From germline, CDR1 is WNHNN and CDR2 SYGVQD (reference sequence). The CDR3 loop spans 14 amino acids. CDR3 sequence: CAPSPGGPRNEQFF. The CDR3 DNA reads TGCGCCCCGAGCCCGGGAGGGCCTAGGAATGAGCAGTTCTTC.

As DNA, the CDR3 is TGTGCCTGGAGTGTACTAGGGCGGAGTTGGGTAGCTTTCTTT. It is translated as CAWSVLGRSWVAFF. The V gene is TRBV30, the J gene TRBJ1-1; D is uncertain. This CDR3 is 14 amino acids long. Germline V lookup: CDR1 GTSNPN, CDR2 SVGIG (reference sequence). Trimming shortened V by 0 bases and J by 10 bases, and 18 bases separated the two germline ends.

The chain links TRBV18 to TRBJ1-6; D remains unclear. The germline V and J ends were trimmed by 6 bases and 7 bases, with 13 bases remaining between them. The CDR3 consists of 14 residues. CDR1 and CDR2 from the germline V gene are KGHSH and LQKENI. The CDR3 spells CASSPGPRNSPLHF. The DNA for the CDR3 is TGTGCCAGCTCTCCCGGGCCAAGGAATTCACCCCTCCACTTT. Using reference TRBV18 and TRBJ1-6 for the parts outside the CDR3, the full variable domain is NAGVMQNPRHLVRRRGQEARLRCSPMKGHSHVYWYRQLPEEGLKFMVYLQKENIIDESGMPKERFSAEFPKEGPSILRIQQVVRGDSAAYFCASSPGPRNSPLHFGNGTRLTVT.

The chain has TRBV28 and TRBJ1-3; a weak D match, TRBD1 (6 bases). The CDR3 is 14 residues long. Trimming stripped 2 bases from V and 8 bases from J, with 13 bases between. Per the germline V gene, CDR1 is MDHEN and CDR2 is SYDVKM. The CDR3 sequence is CASSLGQGLDTIYF. For the CDR3, the DNA is TGTGCCAGCAGTTTAGGCCAGGGGCTAGACACCATATATTTT.

The CDR3 DNA follows: TGTGCCAGCAGCTTGGTAGACAGGGGTATCGGTCAGCCCCAGCATTTT. This codes for CASSLVDRGIGQPQHF. The V and J genes are TRBV5-5 and TRBJ1-5, with 8 bases matching TRBD1. The germline CDR1 and CDR2 sequences are SGHKS and YYEKEE (reference sequence). The CDR3 length is 16 residues. V trimming: 0 bases; J trimming: 6 bases; junction bases outside the gene matches: 8.

The chain has TRBV9 and TRBJ2-3; 8 bases match TRBD2. J was trimmed by 1 base and V by 4 bases; bases with no gene match: 8. There are 16 residues in the CDR3. CDR1 and CDR2 from the germline V gene are SGDLS and YYNGEE. For the CDR3, the DNA is TGTGCCAGCAGCCCCTCCCAAGCGGGGGGCACAGATACGCAGTATTTT. This codes for CASSPSQAGGTDTQYF.

The chain combines TRBV11-2 with TRBJ2-2; TRBD2 might be the D (6 bases). CDR3 length: 13 amino acids. Looked up from germline, CDR1 is SGHAT and CDR2 is FQNNGV. V was shortened by 5 bases and J by 9 bases, with 13 bases between the two germline ends. The chain's CDR3 is CASSPGAGRELFF. The CDR3 DNA reads as TGTGCCAGCAGCCCTGGGGCGGGGCGGGAGCTGTTTTTT.

The rearrangement joins TRBV5-1 to TRBJ2-1, with TRBD2 matching over 9 bases. V dropped 3 bases and J dropped 7; count of bases not matched to a gene: 11. The CDR3 extends over 16 amino acids. The germline CDR1 and CDR2 sequences are SGHRS and YFSETQ. The CDR3 is CASSWTSVWEGNEQFF. CDR3 DNA sequence: TGCGCCAGCAGCTGGACTAGCGTTTGGGAGGGAAATGAGCAGTTCTTC.

The chain joins TRBV6-1 to TRBJ2-1; 8 nucleotides match TRBD1. This CDR3 comprises 15 residues. Losses at the gene ends were 4 bases for V and 3 bases for J; bases not matched to a gene: 5. The germline V gene has CDR1 MNHNS and CDR2 SASEGT. CDR3 sequence: CASSGWDRSYNEQFF. The CDR3, as DNA: TGTGCCAGCAGTGGCTGGGACAGGAGCTACAATGAGCAGTTCTTC.

V gene TRBV7-2 combines with J gene TRBJ2-2; 7 bases are shared with TRBD1. The V gene end was trimmed by 5 bases and the J gene end by 6 bases; junction bases not matched to a gene: 15. CDR1 is SGHTA and CDR2 is FQGNSA in the germline V gene. The CDR3 runs 17 residues. For the CDR3, the DNA is TGTGCCAGCAGCCACATGCGACAGGGTAGGAGATCCGGGGAGCTGTTTTTT. This encodes CASSHMRQGRRSGELFF.

This clone was counted a few times. The rearrangement uses TRBV19 and TRBJ1-3, with 7 bases lining up with TRBD1. The V gene end was trimmed by 5 bases and the J gene end by 0 bases; junction bases not matched to a gene: 4. This CDR3 spans 15 amino acids. CDR1 is LNHDA and CDR2 is SQIVND in the germline V gene (reference sequence). In nucleotides, the CDR3 is TGTGCCAGTAGTCCAAGGACAGGCTCTGGAAACACCATATATTTT. This translates into CASSPRTGSGNTIYF.